The present entry profiles one T cell receptor (beta chain) with its context. This specimen belongs to a study of blood T cell repertoires in COVID-19. Background on the study: T cells, B-cell-depleted T cells, or PBMCs provided the cDNA or gDNA that served as material.

In the authors' workflow: Amplification of reference gene primers was used by the study to estimate nucleated cell counts. TCRdb's table, derived via immunoSEQ multiplex PCR, lists solely in-frame clones and lacks some. That table furnishes V, J and clone size, whereas the DNA furnished D and trimming. Of about 190,000 clones in the sample, about 85% were seen once. The germline gives CDR1 SGHNT, CDR2 YENEEA. J gave up 1 base and V 4 bases, and 0 bases lay outside the gene matches. This CDR3 is 13 amino acids long. The clonotype was recovered from a man aged 25-45 years with acute or convalescent COVID-19. The source material was peripheral blood. The genes are TRBV11-3 and TRBJ1-1; TRBD1 aligns across 7 bases. CDR3 in amino acids: CASSWTGNTEAFF. CDR3 sequence (DNA): TGTGCCAGCAGCTGGACAGGGAACACTGAAGCTTTCTTT. Together with reference TRBV11-3 and TRBJ1-1, the CDR3 gives the full variable domain: EAGVVQSPRYKIIEKKQPVAFWCNPISGHNTLYWYLQNLGQGPELLIRYENEEAVDDSQLPKDRFSAERLKGVDSTLKIQPAELGDSAVYLCASSWTGNTEAFFGQGTRLTVV.